Listed below are T cell receptor beta chains from one sample, sequenced in a study of T cells after yellow fever vaccination. MiXCR was run by TCRdb on the 5' RACE reads, yielding one entry per CDR3 protein. In the table there are hundreds of thousands of distinct CDR3 sequences, 13% of which are singletons. Material: PBMCs, obtained on the day of the yellow fever booster vaccination. The receptor set was obtained from a man aged 30-40 years who received the YFV17D yellow fever vaccine. CDR3s include the opening cysteine and the closing phenylalanine or tryptophan. D genes are given only for firm matches. The listing skips clone size in some rows; elsewhere it reads once, few, many or a size class.

v_call,clone_size,j_call,d_call,cdr3_nt,cdr3_aa
TRBV10-3,few,TRBJ2-5,TRBD2,TGTGCCATCAGTGTGTCGGGGGGGGAGACCCAGTACTTC,CAISVSGGETQYF
TRBV7-8,.,TRBJ1-1,.,TGTGCCAGCAGCTTAGAGGAAACCGAAGCTTTCTTT,CASSLEETEAFF
TRBV12-3/TRBV12-4,few,TRBJ1-1,TRBD1,TGTGCCAGCAGCGGGACAGCCTTCAACACTGAAGCTTTCTTT,CASSGTAFNTEAFF
TRBV29-1,many,TRBJ2-3,TRBD2,TGCAGCGTTGTAGCGGGAGGCACAGATACGCAGTATTTT,CSVVAGGTDTQYF
TRBV15,.,TRBJ2-5,.,TGTGCCACCAGCCTAGGGGTCAGGGAGACCCAGTACTTC,CATSLGVRETQYF
TRBV5-4,few,TRBJ1-1,.,TGTGCCAGCAGCAAGGGGTCCTCAGCGAACACTGAAGCTTTCTTT,CASSKGSSANTEAFF
TRBV29-1,.,TRBJ2-7,TRBD1,TGCAGCGTGCGGACAGGGGCGTCCCTCTACGAGCGGTACTTC,CSVRTGASLYERYF
TRBV20-1,.,TRBJ1-5,.,TGCAGTGCCTATGGGAGGGCTGGCAATCAGCCCCAGCATTTT,CSAYGRAGNQPQHF
TRBV7-9,few,TRBJ2-1,TRBD2,TGTGCCAGCAGCTCAATCATACTAGCAGCGGGACCTGGTGAGCAGTTCTTC,CASSSIILAAGPGEQFF
TRBV27,.,TRBJ1-5,.,TGTGCCAGCAGTTTATCGATGTCGGGGGCGATTCAGCCCCAGCATTTT,CASSLSMSGAIQPQHF
TRBV7-2,few,TRBJ1-2,.,TGTGCCAGCACCCGACAGAACTATGGCTACACCTTC,CASTRQNYGYTF
TRBV20-1,many,TRBJ2-3,TRBD2,TGCAGTGCATTCGGGACTAGCGGGCCGGCAGATACGCAGTATTTT,CSAFGTSGPADTQYF
TRBV5-1,.,TRBJ2-7,TRBD1,TGCGCCAGCAGCTCCCCCGGGACAGGGAACGAGCAGTACTTC,CASSSPGTGNEQYF
TRBV29-1,few,TRBJ2-7,.,TGCAGCGTTGCGGGAGATGCGCGGAGCTCCTACGAGCAGTACTTC,CSVAGDARSSYEQYF
TRBV5-1,few,TRBJ2-7,.,TGCGCCAGCAGTCCGGATGACTACTCCTACGAGCAGTACTTC,CASSPDDYSYEQYF